Listed below are T cell receptor beta chains from one sample, sequenced in a study of cytomegalovirus exposure and HLA in healthy donors. Sequencing used immunoSEQ multiplex PCR; TCRdb keeps in-frame clones, though not all of them. Of tens of thousands of clones listed, around 40% are singletons. The sequencing input was PBMCs. The receptors derive from a woman between 50 and 59 years old in good health and CMV-seronegative. Each CDR3 is given with its conserved first and last residue. Each record gives: CDR3 protein, V gene, J gene.

CSSGQGMPTEAFF	TRBV29-1	TRBJ1-1
CASSSGLLREQAFF	TRBV7-2	TRBJ1-1
CASSFGLAGTDTQYF	TRBV28	TRBJ2-3
CASSSSWGAETQYF	TRBV5-1	TRBJ2-5
CAFAGTAEASYNSPLHF	TRBV30	TRBJ1-6
CASSPGGDEQYF	TRBV11-3	TRBJ2-7
CASSLSGTGWLEQYF	TRBV27	TRBJ2-7
CASSFYTSELGDTQYF	TRBV27	TRBJ2-3
CASSSPGATNEKLFF	TRBV28	TRBJ1-4
CASSPHLGLAGGGELFF	TRBV7-3	TRBJ2-2
CAISETGVDTIYF	TRBV10-3	TRBJ1-3
CASSEDTGGFETEPYEQYF	TRBV2	TRBJ2-7
CASSLVGGSRTGELFF	TRBV7-2	TRBJ2-2
CASSSGTGENTGELFF	TRBV7-9	TRBJ2-2
CASSDTSGSGTDTQYF	TRBV9	TRBJ2-3
CASSPAGPGYTF	TRBV28	TRBJ1-2
CASSYSGTSEIDEQFF	TRBV6-5	TRBJ2-1
CASSLGGGSGGYTF	TRBV7-8	TRBJ1-2
CATSRERGSTEKLFF	TRBV15	TRBJ1-4
CASSKAAAGNNEQFF	TRBV7-9	TRBJ2-1
CASSLEPNSYEQYF	TRBV11-3	TRBJ2-7
CASSLLTALAVSNQPQHF	TRBV28	TRBJ1-5
CASSPVSGETQYF	TRBV5-8	TRBJ2-5
CASSQGEGWADTQYF	TRBV4-2	TRBJ2-3
CASSEIWDRVSEKLFF	TRBV2	TRBJ1-4
CATRRDRNEKLFF	TRBV2	TRBJ1-4
CASSGTSGRGEQYF	TRBV9	TRBJ2-7
CASSRGGSATDTQYF	TRBV7-9	TRBJ2-3
CASSVSQLEQFF	TRBV28	TRBJ2-1
CASSGGGVETQYF	TRBV25-1	TRBJ2-5
CASRDSREGYTF	TRBV28	TRBJ1-2
CASSLEGPLLDGYTF	TRBV7-2	TRBJ1-2
CASSVPTQLNTEAFF	TRBV5-1	TRBJ1-1
CASSKTGGIGETQYF	TRBV18	TRBJ2-5
CASSLGDRGLDTQYF	TRBV5-1	TRBJ2-3
CASSYGQAWEQFF	TRBV19	TRBJ2-1
CASSLSLAGAYEQYF	TRBV28	NA
CAIGGDGYGYTF	TRBV10-3	TRBJ1-2
CASSEGNTEAFF	TRBV6-5	TRBJ1-1
CASAPPAGWNQPQHF	TRBV12-5	TRBJ1-5
CASSVVGSTNEKLFF	TRBV9	TRBJ1-4
CSSSLVLAGGPRNEQFF	TRBV7-9	TRBJ2-1
CASSLGGRVNSPLHF	TRBV7-9	TRBJ1-6
CAISLGANVLTF	TRBV10-3	TRBJ2-6